The 23 T cell receptor beta chains listed next were all sequenced from one sample in a study of cytomegalovirus exposure and HLA in healthy donors. 60 Vbeta and 13 Jbeta primers were used in PCR. Some clones are missing from TCRdb's copy, which holds only in-frame ones; the method was immunoSEQ multiplex PCR. Recorded for this sample: about 84,000 clones. The sequencing sample was made of PBMCs. These receptors all stem from a man aged 45-65 years in good health and CMV-seronegative.

The chain couples TRBV28 to TRBJ1-1, with D possibly TRBD1 on 6 matching bases. Germline V gives CDR1 MDHEN, CDR2 SYDVKM. V was cut by 3 bases and J by 3 bases, with 11 bases left in between. There are 14 residues in the CDR3. The CDR3 is CASSFRAGDTEAFF. The DNA of the CDR3 is TGTGCCAGCAGTTTCAGGGCAGGGGACACTGAAGCTTTCTTT.

This rearrangement joins TRBV19 to TRBJ1-1; a weak D match, TRBD1 (6 bases). The CDR3 contains 14 residues. The V gene's germline CDR1 is LNHDA and CDR2 SQIVND (reference sequence). V lost 3 bases, J lost 10 bases, and 18 bases lay in between. In DNA, the CDR3 is TGTGCCAGTAGTATTTATACAGGGAAGGTTGGAGCTTTCTTT. Amino acid sequence: CASSIYTGKVGAFF.

This chain links TRBV27 with TRBJ1-2; TRBD1 is a possible D gene (6 bases). The V end was cut by 0 bases, the J end by 4 bases, with 15 bases between. The CDR3 extends over 16 amino acids. Germline values: CDR1 MNHEY, CDR2 SMNVEV (reference sequence). For the CDR3, the DNA is TGTGCCAGCAGTTTATCGGCGGGGGGCGGCCTCTATGGCTACACCTTC. Residues: CASSLSAGGGLYGYTF.

The rearrangement joins TRBV18 to TRBJ1-3; no clear D. With 3 bases removed from V and 1 base from J, the gap between germline ends came to 7 bases. Looked up from germline, CDR1 is KGHSH and CDR2 is LQKENI. This CDR3 region has 14 residues. CDR3 DNA sequence: TGTGCCAGCTCACCTGAGTCTTCTGGAAACACCATATATTTT. It is translated as CASSPESSGNTIYF.

The genes are TRBV10-1 and TRBJ1-1; 7 bases are shared with TRBD1. The CDR3 runs 13 residues. Per the germline V gene, CDR1 is WNHNN and CDR2 is SYGVQD (reference sequence). V shed 3 bases, J shed 5 bases, and the junction held 3 bases outside the gene matches. The CDR3 DNA reads TGCGCCAGCAGTGAAGACAGGGTGACTGAAGCTTTCTTT. Residues: CASSEDRVTEAFF.

The J gene is TRBJ2-7, the V gene TRBV5-5, with no clear D. Germline CDR1 SGHKS, CDR2 YYEKEE (reference sequence). The CDR3 loop spans 12 amino acids. Trimming cost V 4 bases and J 4 bases, with 9 bases left between them. This chain's CDR3 is CASSTYSYEQYF. DNA of the CDR3: TGTGCCAGCAGCACCTACAGTTACGAGCAGTACTTC.

The rearrangement joins TRBV5-6 to TRBJ1-2, with 8 nucleotides matching TRBD1. This CDR3 comprises 16 residues. Trimming took 1 base from V and 2 from J; bases not matched to a gene: 7. In germline, CDR1 is SGHDT, CDR2 YYEEEE. DNA for the CDR3: TGTGCCAGCAGCTTGTACGTCAGGGGGCTCAACTATGGCTACACCTTC. Translated: CASSLYVRGLNYGYTF.

The chain has TRBV7-2 and TRBJ2-5; TRBD2 matches 12 bases. V trimming: 4 bases; J trimming: 5 bases; junction bases outside the gene matches: 5. The CDR3 spans 15 residues. The V gene's germline CDR1 is SGHTA and CDR2 FQGNSA. The CDR3 sequence is CASSSRGTSGETQYF. The CDR3 DNA sequence: TGTGCCAGCAGCTCGCGCGGGACTAGCGGGGAGACCCAGTACTTC.

CDR3 DNA: TGCAGCGTGGCCGGACAGGGCAATCAGCCCCAGCATTTT. Its translation is CSVAGQGNQPQHF. The gene calls are TRBV29-1 and TRBJ1-5; TRBD1 matches at 7 bases. The CDR3 runs 13 residues. V was pared by 6 bases and J by 2 bases, with 4 bases of the junction left unmatched. The germline V gene encodes CDR1 SQVTM and CDR2 ANQGSEA.

In DNA, the CDR3 is TGTGCCAGCAGTTACTCGAGTCGACAGGGAGACTACGAGCAGTACTTC. Protein: CASSYSSRQGDYEQYF. The chain combines TRBV6-5 with TRBJ2-7, with 7 nucleotides matching TRBD1. Per germline, CDR1 MNHEY and CDR2 SVGAGI. The length of the CDR3 is 16 residues. The ends lost 0 bases at V and 3 bases at J; junction bases unmatched: 8.

This chain links TRBV7-2 with TRBJ1-4; weak D call: TRBD1 (5 bases). The CDR3 extends over 15 amino acids. Trimming shortened V by 2 bases and J by 8 bases, and 15 bases separated the two germline ends. Germline CDR1 reads SGHTA; CDR2 reads FQGNSA. The CDR3 sequence: CASSLTPLKGEKLFF. The CDR3 coding sequence is TGTGCCAGCAGCTTAACACCCCTGAAGGGGGAAAAACTGTTTTTT. The variable domain in full, with the rest retrieved from reference TRBV7-2 and TRBJ1-4, is GAGVSQSPSNKVTEKGKDVELRCDPISGHTALYWYRQSLGQGLEFLIYFQGNSAPDKSGLPSDRFSAERTGGSVSTLTIQRTQQEDSAVYLCASSLTPLKGEKLFFGSGTQLSVL.

The gene calls are TRBV7-9 and TRBJ2-2, with 11 bases aligning to TRBD2. The junction had 15 bases not matched to a gene; V was cut back by 7 bases and J by 5 bases. CDR1 is SEHNR, CDR2 FQNEAQ, per germline (reference sequence). The CDR3 extends over 18 amino acids. The CDR3 sequence is CASNSKPSGGPRTGELFF. CDR3 bases: TGTGCCAGCAACTCGAAGCCTAGCGGGGGGCCGCGGACCGGGGAGCTGTTTTTT.

V gene TRBV2 combines with J gene TRBJ1-2; TRBD1 might be the D (5 bases). The CDR3 sequence is 13 residues long. Germline V gene sequence: CDR1 SNHLY, CDR2 FYNNEI. V lost 8 bases to trimming and J lost 6 bases, with 16 bases between them. The CDR3 spells CASDILGENGYTF. As DNA, the CDR3 is TGTGCCAGCGATATTCTAGGGGAAAATGGCTACACCTTC. The full variable domain, with the rest looked up from reference TRBV2 and TRBJ1-2, is EPEVTQTPSHQVTQMGQEVILRCVPISNHLYFYWYRQILGQKVEFLVSFYNNEISEKSEIFDDQFSVERPDGSNFTLKIRSTKLEDSAMYFCASDILGENGYTFGSGTRLTVV.

The chain recombines TRBV15 with TRBJ2-1; 11 bases fit TRBD2. From germline, CDR1 is LNHNV and CDR2 YYDKDF (reference sequence). Losses at the gene ends were 6 bases for V and 9 bases for J; bases not matched to a gene: 4. CDR3 length: 13 amino acids. The CDR3 coding sequence is TGTGCCACCAGGACTAGCGGGGAATCTGAGCAGTTCTTC. Protein product: CATRTSGESEQFF.

This chain uses TRBV2 with TRBJ1-3; 7 positions agree with TRBD1. With V trimmed by 6 bases and J by 2 bases, 1 base remained unmatched. The CDR3 runs to 13 residues. Looked up from germline, CDR1 is SNHLY and CDR2 is FYNNEI. CDR3 sequence reads: CASRQGAGNTIYF. DNA for the CDR3: TGTGCCAGCAGGCAGGGGGCTGGAAACACCATATATTTT.

The chain uses TRBV9 and TRBJ2-1; D not resolved. Looked up from germline, CDR1 is SGDLS and CDR2 is YYNGEE. This CDR3 contains 15 residues. Trimming removed 3 bases from V and 0 bases from J, with 10 bases in between. The CDR3 loop is CASSELISSYNEQFF. In DNA, the CDR3 is TGTGCCAGCAGCGAATTGATTAGCTCCTACAATGAGCAGTTCTTC.

The CDR3 coding sequence is TGCGCCAGCAGCCAAGATTACAGCGGGGAGACCCAGTACTTC. This codes for CASSQDYSGETQYF. The chain combines TRBV4-1 with TRBJ2-5; D perhaps matches TRBD2 (6 bases). V was clipped by 0 bases and J by 5 bases, with 10 bases between them. The CDR3 contains 14 residues. Germline V gives CDR1 MGHRA, CDR2 YSYEKL.

The chain employs TRBV28 and TRBJ1-4, with 7 bases that match TRBD1. This CDR3 has 17 residues. V lost 5 bases and J lost 3; bases outside the gene matches: 12. The germline CDR1 and CDR2 sequences are MDHEN and SYDVKM. CDR3 region: CASSPPRGLGPNEKLFF. The DNA of the CDR3 is TGTGCCAGCAGTCCCCCAAGGGGGCTGGGACCTAATGAAAAACTGTTTTTT.

About this clone: The sample has other DNA sequences that encode this CDR3 too. The chain has TRBV19 and TRBJ2-1, with TRBD1 matching over 7 bases. The CDR3 has 15 amino acids. V lost 1 base, J lost 2 bases, and 2 bases stayed unmatched. In germline, CDR1 is LNHDA, CDR2 SQIVND (reference sequence). CDR3 nucleotides: TGTGCCAGTAGTATAGGTCAGGGGGCCTACAATGAGCAGTTCTTC. Translation gives CASSIGQGAYNEQFF.

The chain has TRBV6-1 and TRBJ2-7, with 8 bases that match TRBD2. CDR1 and CDR2 from the germline V gene are MNHNS and SASEGT. V was pared by 7 bases and J by 3 bases, with 5 bases of the junction left unmatched. This CDR3 region has 13 residues. The DNA for the CDR3 is TGTGCCAGCATGCCCGGGGGGGGCTACGAGCAGTACTTC. Translation: CASMPGGGYEQYF.

The rearrangement uses TRBV9 and TRBJ2-1, with D possibly being TRBD1 (6 bases). Germline V gene sequence: CDR1 SGDLS, CDR2 YYNGEE. The CDR3 contains 13 residues. V was pared by 4 bases and J by 10 bases, with 15 bases between. CDR3 bases: TGTGCCAGCAGCCCATACCTCCAGGGGGAGCAGTTCTTC. Translation gives CASSPYLQGEQFF.

With respect to this clone: Additional DNA sequences in this sample encode the identical CDR3. This sequence joins TRBV7-3 and TRBJ2-3, with D tentatively TRBD1 (6 bases). The CDR3 spans 13 residues. Trimming cost V 5 bases and J 3 bases, with 9 bases left between them. Per germline, CDR1 SGHTA and CDR2 FQGTGA. This CDR3 reads CASSLQGTDTQYF. The DNA for the CDR3 is TGTGCCAGCAGCCTACAGGGTACAGATACGCAGTATTTT.

The CDR3 loop reads CASRIQGAMSTEAFF. The CDR3 nucleotides read TGTGCCAGCAGGATACAGGGGGCGATGAGCACTGAAGCTTTCTTT. This rearrangement joins TRBV6-6 to TRBJ1-1; TRBD1 matches at 9 bases. CDR1 MNHNY and CDR2 SVGAGI come from the germline V gene (reference sequence). With V trimmed by 6 bases and J by 4 bases, 9 bases remained unmatched. The CDR3 length is 15 residues.